These T cell receptor beta chains were read from a single sample in a study of beta chain features in type 1 diabetes. The data were produced by immunoSEQ multiplex PCR, yet TCRdb's version contains in-frame clones alone and is incomplete. The table lists 350,000 or so clones, about 19% of them singletons. The sequenced material came from naive CD4+ T cells from blood. These receptors were taken from a woman between 18 and 29 years old in good health. Each CDR3 is given with its conserved first and last residue. Each record gives: clone size, D gene, J gene, V gene, CDR3 protein, CDR3 DNA. D genes are given only for firm matches. Where a row states a size, it is once, few, many or the class of an expanded clone; other rows omit it.

size: -
D: -
J: TRBJ1-3
V: TRBV5-1
CDR3: CASSLGRASGNTIYF
DNA: TGCGCCAGCAGCTTAGGCAGGGCTTCTGGAAACACCATATATTTT

size: few
D: TRBD1
J: TRBJ1-5
V: TRBV30
CDR3: CAWSRTGLNQPQHF
DNA: TGTGCCTGGAGTCGGACAGGGCTGAATCAGCCCCAGCATTTT

size: few
D: TRBD2
J: TRBJ2-3
V: TRBV5-1
CDR3: CASSAGLVTDTQYF
DNA: TGCGCCAGCAGCGCGGGACTAGTCACAGATACGCAGTATTTT

size: few
D: -
J: TRBJ2-4
V: TRBV6-6
CDR3: CASSFDRGSGRNIQYF
DNA: TGTGCCAGCAGCTTCGATAGGGGATCAGGGAGGAACATTCAGTACTTC

size: few
D: -
J: TRBJ1-2
V: TRBV6-6
CDR3: CASSQDKSYGYTF
DNA: TGTGCCAGCAGCCAGGACAAATCCTATGGCTACACCTTC

size: -
D: TRBD2
J: TRBJ2-3
V: TRBV7-9
CDR3: CASRKTSGRGADTQYF
DNA: TGTGCCAGCAGAAAGACTAGCGGGAGGGGCGCAGATACGCAGTATTTT

size: few
D: -
J: TRBJ2-7
V: TRBV29-1
CDR3: CSVGEPASEQYF
DNA: TGCAGCGTTGGCGAGCCCGCTTCCGAGCAGTACTTC

size: -
D: TRBD1
J: TRBJ2-1
V: TRBV18
CDR3: CASSPPGTAYNEQFF
DNA: TGTGCCAGCTCACCCCCCGGGACAGCCTACAATGAGCAGTTCTTC

size: few
D: -
J: TRBJ1-4
V: TRBV6-5
CDR3: CASTSGVFDEKLFF
DNA: TGTGCCAGCACTTCAGGGGTATTTGATGAAAAACTGTTTTTT

size: few
D: -
J: TRBJ2-3
V: TRBV7-9
CDR3: CANVRSVDTDTQYF
DNA: TGTGCCAACGTCAGGTCGGTGGACACAGATACGCAGTATTTT

size: few
D: TRBD2
J: TRBJ2-7
V: TRBV7-2
CDR3: CASSSTSGGAYEQYF
DNA: TGTGCCAGCAGCTCCACTAGCGGGGGGGCCTACGAGCAGTACTTC

size: few
D: TRBD1
J: TRBJ1-2
V: TRBV2
CDR3: CASSQQWQGAGYTF
DNA: TGTGCCAGCAGCCAACAATGGCAGGGGGCTGGCTACACCTTC

size: few
D: TRBD1
J: TRBJ1-1
V: TRBV29-1
CDR3: CSVETGWDTEAFF
DNA: TGCAGCGTTGAGACAGGGTGGGACACTGAAGCTTTCTTT

size: few
D: -
J: TRBJ2-2
V: TRBV10-3
CDR3: CAISERDTGELFF
DNA: TGTGCCATCAGCGAGCGGGACACCGGGGAGCTGTTTTTT

size: -
D: TRBD1
J: TRBJ2-3
V: TRBV19
CDR3: CATGQPGADTQYF
DNA: TGTGCCACGGGACAGCCAGGGGCAGATACGCAGTATTTT

size: -
D: -
J: TRBJ2-7
V: TRBV30
CDR3: CAWSQGHEQYF
DNA: TGTGCCTGGAGTCAGGGGCACGAGCAGTACTTC

size: -
D: TRBD1
J: TRBJ2-5
V: TRBV7-2
CDR3: CASSPTGRRETQYF
DNA: TGTGCCAGCAGCCCGACAGGGCGTCGGGAGACCCAGTACTTC

size: few
D: -
J: TRBJ2-5
V: TRBV29-1
CDR3: CSVDSAQETQYF
DNA: TGCAGCGTTGATAGCGCCCAAGAGACCCAGTACTTC

size: -
D: TRBD1
J: TRBJ2-2
V: TRBV7-2
CDR3: CASSLAPTGYTGELFF
DNA: TGTGCCAGCAGCTTAGCGCCGACAGGGTACACCGGGGAGCTGTTTTTT

size: few
D: TRBD1
J: TRBJ1-2
V: TRBV9
CDR3: CASSRTPGQGLYGYTF
DNA: TGTGCCAGCAGCCGAACTCCCGGACAGGGACTCTATGGCTACACCTTC

size: few
D: -
J: TRBJ2-5
V: TRBV2
CDR3: CASSEANTGSTTQYF
DNA: TGTGCCAGCAGTGAAGCAAATACAGGGAGTACGACCCAGTACTTC

size: -
D: -
J: TRBJ1-1
V: TRBV29-1
CDR3: CSVGRLMNTEAFF
DNA: TGCAGCGTTGGCAGGTTAATGAACACTGAAGCTTTCTTT

size: -
D: TRBD1
J: TRBJ1-2
V: TRBV5-4
CDR3: CASSPGTGGGYTF
DNA: TGTGCCAGCAGCCCCGGGACAGGGGGAGGCTACACCTTC

size: -
D: -
J: TRBJ1-2
V: TRBV18
CDR3: CASSPPLGAPHYGYTF
DNA: TGTGCCAGCTCACCACCGCTGGGGGCGCCCCACTATGGCTACACCTTC

size: -
D: -
J: TRBJ2-3
V: TRBV29-1
CDR3: CSVSVIFADTQYF
DNA: TGCAGCGTTTCCGTTATATTTGCAGATACGCAGTATTTT

size: few
D: -
J: TRBJ2-5
V: TRBV4-1
CDR3: CASSRVPQETQYF
DNA: TGCGCCAGCAGCCGCGTACCCCAAGAGACCCAGTACTTC

size: -
D: -
J: TRBJ2-2
V: TRBV6-5
CDR3: CASIGLAANTGELFF
DNA: TGTGCCAGCATAGGGCTAGCAGCGAACACCGGGGAGCTGTTTTTT

size: few
D: TRBD1
J: TRBJ1-2
V: TRBV5-6
CDR3: CASSADRTQGTF
DNA: TGTGCCAGCAGCGCGGACAGGACGCAAGGCACCTTC

size: -
D: TRBD2
J: TRBJ2-3
V: TRBV19
CDR3: CASTTSGAPLQRDTQYF
DNA: TGTGCCAGTACGACTAGCGGAGCTCCGTTGCAGCGAGATACGCAGTATTTT

size: -
D: -
J: TRBJ1-2
V: TRBV2
CDR3: CASRSTGANYGYTF
DNA: TGTGCCAGCAGATCAACAGGCGCTAACTATGGCTACACCTTC

size: -
D: TRBD1
J: TRBJ1-5
V: TRBV14
CDR3: CASDRTGINLGDNQPQHF
DNA: TGTGCCAGCGATCGGACAGGGATAAATCTTGGGGACAATCAGCCCCAGCATTTT

size: -
D: TRBD1
J: TRBJ2-7
V: TRBV9
CDR3: CASSVALGQGASEQYF
DNA: TGTGCCAGCAGCGTAGCTTTGGGACAGGGGGCGTCTGAGCAGTACTTC

size: -
D: TRBD2
J: TRBJ2-5
V: TRBV30
CDR3: CAWSLGGAYQETQYF
DNA: TGTGCCTGGAGTCTCGGGGGGGCTTACCAAGAGACCCAGTACTTC

size: -
D: -
J: TRBJ2-2
V: TRBV2
CDR3: CASHRTTNTGELFF
DNA: TGTGCCAGCCATAGGACAACGAACACCGGGGAGCTGTTTTTT

size: once
D: -
J: TRBJ2-7
V: TRBV5-4
CDR3: CASSRRESDEQYF
DNA: TGTGCCAGCAGCCGGAGGGAGTCGGACGAGCAGTACTTC

size: -
D: -
J: TRBJ1-2
V: TRBV20-1
CDR3: CSARDGTRGAF
DNA: TGCAGTGCTAGAGACGGGACTCGCGGGGCCTTC

size: -
D: -
J: TRBJ2-3
V: TRBV7-7
CDR3: CASSAGTSTDTQYF
DNA: TGTGCTAGCAGTGCAGGGACTAGCACAGATACGCAGTATTTT

size: -
D: TRBD1
J: TRBJ2-1
V: TRBV9
CDR3: CASSPWTGFDEQFF
DNA: TGTGCCAGCAGCCCGTGGACAGGGTTTGATGAGCAGTTCTTC

size: few
D: -
J: TRBJ2-7
V: TRBV5-7
CDR3: CASSQLDRDVWPSSYEQYF
DNA: TGTGCCAGCAGCCAGCTGGACAGAGATGTTTGGCCGAGCTCCTACGAGCAGTACTTC

size: -
D: TRBD2
J: TRBJ2-3
V: TRBV15
CDR3: CATSRPAGGTDTQYF
DNA: TGTGCCACCAGCAGGCCAGCGGGGGGAACAGATACGCAGTATTTT

size: -
D: -
J: TRBJ2-7
V: TRBV4-2
CDR3: CASSHPTGQNAYEQYF
DNA: TGTGCCAGCAGCCACCCCACTGGGCAGAACGCCTACGAGCAGTACTTC

size: -
D: -
J: TRBJ2-1
V: TRBV7-6
CDR3: CASSLASNRNEQFF
DNA: TGTGCCAGCAGCTTAGCCTCAAACCGGAATGAGCAGTTCTTC

size: few
D: -
J: TRBJ2-2
V: TRBV30
CDR3: CAWSQNTGELFF
DNA: TGTGCCTGGAGTCAAAACACCGGGGAGCTGTTTTTT

size: -
D: TRBD2
J: TRBJ2-1
V: TRBV6-6
CDR3: CASQTSGRYNEQFF
DNA: TGTGCCAGCCAAACTAGCGGGAGGTACAATGAGCAGTTCTTC

size: few
D: TRBD2
J: TRBJ2-1
V: TRBV15
CDR3: CATSSGAGGPYEQFF
DNA: TGTGCCACCAGCAGTGGGGCGGGGGGGCCCTATGAGCAGTTCTTC

size: -
D: -
J: TRBJ1-1
V: TRBV29-1
CDR3: CSVSFLNTEAFF
DNA: TGCAGCGTTTCTTTTCTGAACACTGAAGCTTTCTTT

size: -
D: -
J: TRBJ2-5
V: TRBV9
CDR3: CASSIDSRETQYF
DNA: TGTGCCAGCAGCATCGACAGTCGAGAGACCCAGTACTTC

size: -
D: -
J: TRBJ1-1
V: TRBV29-1
CDR3: CSVVGGARGTEAFF
DNA: TGCAGCGTTGTGGGGGGGGCGCGGGGCACTGAAGCTTTCTTT

size: few
D: -
J: TRBJ2-3
V: TRBV4-1
CDR3: CASSQVRYPDTQYF
DNA: TGCGCCAGCAGCCAAGTTAGATACCCAGATACGCAGTATTTT

size: -
D: TRBD1
J: TRBJ1-4
V: TRBV7-9
CDR3: CASSSLRDRDEKLFF
DNA: TGTGCCAGCAGCTCCCTCCGGGACAGGGATGAAAAACTGTTTTTT

size: few
D: -
J: TRBJ2-3
V: TRBV9
CDR3: CASSASVDTQYF
DNA: TGTGCCAGCAGCGCCTCGGTGGATACGCAGTATTTT

size: -
D: -
J: TRBJ2-5
V: TRBV7-2
CDR3: CASSYQGQETQYF
DNA: TGTGCCAGCAGTTACCAGGGGCAAGAGACCCAGTACTTC

size: few
D: -
J: TRBJ2-2
V: TRBV4-3
CDR3: CASSQVKARELFF
DNA: TGCGCCAGCAGCCAAGTTAAAGCCAGGGAGCTGTTTTTT

size: -
D: -
J: TRBJ2-2
V: TRBV30
CDR3: CAWSGGGYYTGELFF
DNA: TGTGCCTGGAGTGGCGGGGGCTATTACACCGGGGAGCTGTTTTTT

size: few
D: -
J: TRBJ2-5
V: TRBV4-1
CDR3: CASSKGTLQETQYF
DNA: TGCGCCAGCAGCAAGGGGACACTCCAAGAGACCCAGTACTTC

size: -
D: TRBD1
J: TRBJ2-7
V: TRBV2
CDR3: CASSRQGAYEQYF
DNA: TGTGCCAGCAGTCGACAGGGGGCCTACGAGCAGTACTTC

size: -
D: -
J: TRBJ2-7
V: TRBV5-1
CDR3: CASSLEKGYEQYF
DNA: TGCGCCAGCAGCTTGGAGAAGGGGTACGAGCAGTACTTC